Listed below are T cell receptor beta chains from one sample, sequenced in a study of T cells in Graves' hyperthyroidism and ophthalmopathy. From the multiplex PCR reads, TCRdb called clonotypes with MiXCR, one entry per CDR3 protein. The sample has 400,000 or so distinct CDR3 sequences; roughly 14% are singletons. The sequencing sample was made of blood. These receptors were taken from a woman in her thirties with Graves' ophthalmopathy. CDR3s include the opening cysteine and the closing phenylalanine or tryptophan. The D gene is left open where the match is weak. Some rows have no size entry. The others give once, few or many, or a class for an expanded clone.

V,J,D,size,CDR3,DNA
TRBV11-2,TRBJ2-3,-,many,CASSLVVSTIDTQYF,TGTGCCAGCAGCTTAGTGGTTAGCACCATCGATACGCAGTATTTT
TRBV20-1,TRBJ2-2,TRBD2,few,CSARDQTSAGELFF,TGCAGTGCTAGAGATCAGACTAGCGCCGGGGAGCTGTTTTTT
TRBV28,TRBJ2-2,TRBD1,few,CASSLSWDRGNTGELFF,TGTGCCAGCAGTTTAAGCTGGGACAGGGGTAACACCGGGGAGCTGTTTTTT
TRBV6-1,TRBJ1-6,TRBD1,-,CASSEDRAYNSPLHF,TGTGCCAGCAGTGAGGACAGGGCCTATAATTCACCCCTCCACTTT
TRBV7-2,TRBJ2-3,-,-,CASSLNVGNLFTDTQYF,TGTGCCAGCAGCTTAAATGTGGGGAACCTGTTCACAGATACGCAGTATTTT
TRBV20-1,TRBJ1-6,-,many,CSARGVAPRSPLHF,TGCAGTGCTAGAGGGGTCGCCCCTCGTTCACCCCTCCACTTT
TRBV28,TRBJ2-5,TRBD1,many,CASRPGYRGSPGETQYF,TGTGCCAGCAGGCCGGGATACAGGGGATCTCCTGGAGAGACCCAGTACTTC
TRBV24-1,TRBJ2-7,-,-,CATSDSVATEQYF,TGTGCCACCAGTGATTCCGTGGCAACCGAGCAGTACTTC
TRBV6-6,TRBJ1-1,TRBD1,many,CASSYGQGQGISEAFF,TGTGCCAGCAGTTACGGACAGGGTCAAGGCATTTCTGAAGCTTTCTTT
TRBV20-1,TRBJ1-1,-,many,CSAQFGAGEAFF,TGCAGTGCTCAGTTCGGGGCCGGTGAAGCTTTCTTT
TRBV28,TRBJ1-1,-,few,CASSFKVGPPLTEAFF,TGTGCCAGCAGTTTTAAGGTGGGTCCCCCCCTGACTGAAGCTTTCTTT
TRBV9,TRBJ2-1,TRBD2,-,CASSLRTSGNEQFF,TGTGCCAGCAGCTTAAGGACTAGCGGTAATGAGCAGTTCTTC
TRBV3-1,TRBJ2-7,-,many,CASSQDTSATLMQYF,TGTGCCAGCAGCCAAGACACGTCAGCGACCCTTATGCAGTACTTC
TRBV3-1,TRBJ1-2,-,many,CASSRGTTLGYTF,TGTGCCAGCAGCCGGGGGACAACTCTTGGCTACACCTTC
TRBV10-3,TRBJ1-2,TRBD1,many,CAISGTGDLYGYTF,TGTGCCATCAGTGGAACAGGGGACTTGTATGGCTACACCTTC
TRBV12-3/TRBV12-4,TRBJ2-1,-,-,CASSLAGGLSSYNEQFF,TGTGCCAGCAGTTTAGCGGGGGGACTGAGCTCCTACAATGAGCAGTTCTTC
TRBV27,TRBJ1-1,TRBD1,many,CASSLTGWTEAFF,TGTGCCAGCAGTTTGACAGGGTGGACTGAAGCTTTCTTT
TRBV20-1,TRBJ2-7,-,many,CSAREDLSSYEQYF,TGCAGTGCTAGAGAGGATCTTAGCTCCTACGAGCAGTACTTC
TRBV20-1,TRBJ2-5,TRBD2,-,CSALTGTSGGGETQYF,TGCAGTGCCTTAACCGGGACTAGCGGGGGGGGAGAGACCCAGTACTTC
TRBV7-2,TRBJ2-7,TRBD2,many,CASSLSGTSGSYEQYF,TGTGCCAGCAGCCTATCCGGGACTAGCGGGTCCTACGAGCAGTACTTC
TRBV6-6,TRBJ1-2,-,many,CASSYSTAGNAYGYTF,TGTGCCAGCAGTTACTCGACGGCAGGGAATGCCTATGGCTACACCTTC
TRBV5-1,TRBJ1-4,-,many,CASSLTPGAGEKLFF,TGCGCCAGCAGCTTGACCCCAGGGGCGGGCGAAAAACTGTTTTTT
TRBV28,TRBJ2-1,-,many,CASRTPSYNEQFF,TGTGCCAGCCGGACTCCCTCCTACAATGAGCAGTTCTTC
TRBV20-1,TRBJ2-3,TRBD2,many,CSTVSGGAGIDTQYF,TGCAGTACAGTAAGCGGGGGGGCCGGTATTGATACGCAGTATTTT
TRBV28,TRBJ2-7,TRBD1,many,CASRTGQRLYEQYF,TGTGCCAGCAGGACGGGACAGAGGTTGTATGAGCAGTACTTC
TRBV24-1,TRBJ2-7,-,-,CATSDGYEQYF,TGTGCCACCAGTGATGGCTACGAGCAGTACTTC
TRBV20-1,TRBJ2-3,TRBD2,many,CSASLAGRNADTQYF,TGCAGTGCTAGCCTAGCGGGTAGAAACGCAGATACGCAGTATTTT
TRBV4-1,TRBJ2-3,-,-,CASSQERGWSGDTQYF,TGCGCCAGCAGCCAAGAGCGGGGCTGGAGCGGGGATACGCAGTATTTT
TRBV28,TRBJ1-2,-,-,CASSRSGRGMRSYGYTF,TGTGCCAGCAGTCGGTCGGGCAGGGGAATGCGTTCCTATGGCTACACCTTC
TRBV18,TRBJ2-3,-,many,CASSPGQSTDTQYF,TGTGCCAGCTCACCTGGACAGAGCACAGATACGCAGTATTTT
TRBV6-5,TRBJ2-3,TRBD1,many,CASSYSGQLTDTQYF,TGTGCCAGCAGTTACTCGGGACAGCTCACAGATACGCAGTATTTT
TRBV9,TRBJ2-2,-,many,CATSWDENTGELFF,TGTGCCACCTCATGGGACGAGAACACCGGGGAGCTGTTTTTT
TRBV11-2,TRBJ2-1,TRBD1,many,CASSLNRGNNEQFF,TGTGCCAGCAGCTTAAACAGGGGAAACAATGAGCAGTTCTTC
TRBV7-2,TRBJ1-6,TRBD1,many,CASSWGQGYRDSPLHF,TGTGCCAGCAGCTGGGGACAGGGGTATCGGGATTCACCCCTCCACTTT
TRBV28,TRBJ1-2,-,-,CASTTSGVNYGYTF,TGTGCCAGCACCACTTCTGGGGTTAACTATGGCTACACCTTC
TRBV2,TRBJ1-6,TRBD1,many,CASSKDRANSPLHF,TGTGCCAGCAGTAAAGACAGGGCTAATTCACCCCTCCACTTT
TRBV27,TRBJ2-1,-,many,CASSFLASNNEQFF,TGTGCCAGCAGTTTTTTGGCGTCTAACAATGAGCAGTTCTTC
TRBV6-4,TRBJ2-3,-,many,CASSESRGPTDTQYF,TGTGCCAGCAGTGAGAGTAGAGGACCCACAGATACGCAGTATTTT
TRBV6-1,TRBJ1-3,-,few,CATQGFPSYSGNTIYF,TGTGCCACCCAGGGTTTCCCGTCTTACTCTGGAAACACCATATATTTT
TRBV5-1,TRBJ2-1,-,many,CASGLESGNEQFF,TGCGCCAGCGGGCTCGAATCAGGGAATGAGCAGTTCTTC
TRBV28,TRBJ1-5,-,many,CASTEWGQPQHF,TGTGCCAGCACAGAGTGGGGTCAGCCCCAGCATTTT
TRBV12-3/TRBV12-4,TRBJ2-7,-,many,CASSFIQGYEQYF,TGTGCCAGCAGTTTCATTCAGGGTTACGAGCAGTACTTC